This note documents a single T cell receptor (beta chain) sequence. Its antigen is unknown. Base qualities are not at hand, and no much larger clone is one base apart. In the germline V gene, CDR1 corresponds to SGHVS and CDR2 to FQNEAQ. From the cysteine through the phenylalanine, the CDR3 covers 16 amino acids. The CDR3 DNA has 48 bases and is translated from base 1. The V end loses 3 bases and the J end loses 7 bases, and a stretch of 19 bases separates them. Enrolling through a virtual design, the prospective study's participants ranged in age from about 18 to 89 years and lived across 20 to 25 United States geographic areas. Cohort assignment in the prospective study relied on participant-reported clinical history from a screening survey and a study questionnaire. Recovered participants in ImmuneRACE Cohort 3 were defined as having two consecutive negative NP/OP PCR tests, clearance from a healthcare professional, or resolution of symptoms. In the prospective study, mobile phlebotomists collected whole blood, serum and a nasopharyngeal or oropharyngeal swab from each participant. Participants in the prospective study had the option to provide additional blood draws and questionnaires over an approximately 2-month period. Before DNA extraction, prospective study blood samples were shipped either frozen or at room temperature.

The data were taken from a study of blood T cell repertoires in COVID-19 (TCRdb year 2020). About the investigation overall: The collaborator samples originated in the United States, Italy and Spain and spanned the acute and convalescent phases of COVID-19. The material from the prospective study consisted of cDNA or gDNA derived from T cells, B-cell-depleted T cells, or PBMCs. The dataset comprised deeply sampled blood TCRbeta repertoires from subjects exposed to, actively infected with, or recovered from COVID-19. The repertoires were released in a freely available public database meant as a resource for research on the immune response to SARS-CoV-2. Samples were obtained from the ongoing ImmuneRACE study (first 160 participants) and from 1,200 or so subjects provided by 6 global collaborators. Sample metadata almost always included a de-identified subject ID, COVID-19 status, age in years and sex. Where available, HLA class I and class II types were taken from metadata supplied by the sample provider and were not determined by assay-based typing. Study-wide conclusions, independent of this receptor: The quantity of clinical and demographic metadata differed by source and by participant and was supplied without curation.

TCRbeta CDR3 regions were amplified from genomic DNA using the immunoSEQ Assay, a bias-controlled multiplex PCR. The source study handled its data this way. The number of nucleated cells in each sample was estimated from the amplification of reference gene primers within the assay. To quantify the absolute abundance of each unique TCRbeta CDR3 rearrangement, sequence reads were collapsed and filtered. For each sample, productive Simpson clonality was calculated as the square root of Simpson's diversity index over productive rearrangements. TCRdb provides this immuneACCESS table in a form limited to in-frame rearrangements. Some clones are lacking; in checked studies, under half of them reflect an unresolved V gene, and why the rest are absent is not known. For V, J and clone size, that table is used; D and trimming come from the DNA. In this sample the table shows 350,000 to 450,000 clones, over 75% of which occur a single time. Jointly, the top ten make up 0.95% to 1.3% of the sample.

This TCR came from a man aged 25-45 years who had recovered from COVID-19. Sequenced sample: PBMCs or T cells enriched from blood (not recorded which). Recombination linked TRBV7-8 to TRBJ2-1; tentative D gene TRBD2, with 6 bases matching. Read as DNA, the sequence is TGTGCCAGCAGCTTTTACCGGGACTCGTCAATGAATGAGCAGTTCTTC. It translates to CASSFYRDSSMNEQFF.